The 19 T cell receptor beta chains in this list originate from one sample, sequenced in a study of OX40 agonist ivuxolimab in advanced cancers. Clones were sequenced by immunoSEQ multiplex PCR, and TCRdb holds only the in-frame ones, with some missing. Here the sample spans over 90,000 clones, under 90% being singletons. The sample here was CD4+ or CD8+ T cells sorted from blood, taken in a trial of the OX40 agonist ivuxolimab. The origin of the receptors is an adult with an advanced solid tumor such as melanoma, head and neck, liver or kidney cancer.

This clone was counted once. The chain has TRBV2 and TRBJ1-2, with 8 positions matching TRBD1. Per the germline V gene, CDR1 is SNHLY and CDR2 is FYNNEI. This CDR3 contains 15 residues. The V segment lost 5 bases and the J segment 2 bases; nucleotides outside the gene matches: 7. The CDR3 DNA is TGTGCCAGCAGTCGCACCTCAGGGGGCAACTATGGCTACACCTTC. This codes for CASSRTSGGNYGYTF.

V gene TRBV19 combines with J gene TRBJ1-2; TRBD1 agrees at 8 bases. This CDR3 region has 15 residues. J lost 7 bases, V lost 7 bases, and 14 bases had no gene match. Germline values: CDR1 LNHDA, CDR2 SQIVND (reference sequence). The CDR3 sequence: CASTGQGLASSGYTF. The CDR3 nucleotides are TGTGCCAGTACCGGACAGGGATTGGCTAGCTCTGGCTACACCTTC. Looking up the rest from reference TRBV19 and TRBJ1-2 gives the full variable domain: DGGITQSPKYLFRKEGQNVTLSCEQNLNHDAMYWYRQDPGQGLRLIYYSQIVNDFQKGDIAEGYSVSREKKESFPLTVTSAQKNPTAFYLCASTGQGLASSGYTFGSGTRLTVV.

This clone has a single count. The chain carries TRBV5-1 and TRBJ1-1; D uncertain. V dropped 2 bases and J dropped 1 base, with 9 bases sitting between them. Germline V gives CDR1 SGHRS, CDR2 YFSETQ. The CDR3 has 14 residues. The CDR3 region is CASSFMDPNTEAFF. In DNA form, the CDR3 reads TGCGCCAGCAGCTTTATGGACCCGAACACTGAAGCTTTCTTT. Looking up the rest from reference TRBV5-1 and TRBJ1-1 gives the full variable domain: KAGVTQTPRYLIKTRGQQVTLSCSPISGHRSVSWYQQTPGQGLQFLFEYFSETQRNKGNFPGRFSGRQFSNSRSEMNVSTLELGDSALYLCASSFMDPNTEAFFGQGTRLTVV.

The V call is TRBV11-1, the J call TRBJ2-3, with 10 bases identical to TRBD2. The CDR3 has 15 residues. Germline CDR1 SGHAT, CDR2 FQDESV (reference sequence). J was trimmed by 1 base and V by 5 bases; bases with no gene match: 3. The CDR3: CASSRGTSGTDTQYF. The DNA of the CDR3 is TGTGCCAGCAGCCGCGGGACTAGCGGCACAGATACGCAGTATTTT.

The chain carries TRBV6-1 and TRBJ2-7; 7 bases are shared with TRBD1. The CDR3 loop spans 16 amino acids. V trimming: 4 bases; J trimming: 6 bases; junction bases outside the gene matches: 15. The germline CDR1 and CDR2 sequences are MNHNS and SASEGT. Here the CDR3 DNA reads TGTGCCAGCAGTGTTGACTACTGGACAGGCAGGGGCGAGCAGTACTTC. Translated, it gives CASSVDYWTGRGEQYF.

The genes are TRBV7-8 and TRBJ2-3, with D perhaps assigned TRBD1 or TRBD2 (6 bases each). The CDR3 loop spans 15 amino acids. CDR1 is SGHVS and CDR2 is FQNEAQ in the germline V gene. V dropped 1 base and J dropped 7 bases, with 15 bases sitting between them. The CDR3 loop reads CASSLDLGGPNTQYF. CDR3 nucleotides: TGTGCCAGCAGCTTAGACCTAGGGGGGCCGAATACGCAGTATTTT.

This rearrangement joins TRBV5-1 to TRBJ1-2, with TRBD1 matching over 10 bases. The CDR3 sequence is 15 residues long. CDR1 and CDR2 (germline): SGHRS, YFSETQ. V shed 0 bases and J 7 bases; nucleotides not matched to a gene: 6. DNA for the CDR3: TGCGCCAGCAGCTTGGATGGGACAGGGGCGAGTGGCTACACCTTC. Its translation: CASSLDGTGASGYTF.

The V gene is TRBV7-9, the J gene TRBJ2-6, with D unresolved. V was trimmed by 4 bases and J by 0 bases, leaving 13 bases between them. CDR1 is SEHNR and CDR2 is FQNEAQ in the germline V gene (reference sequence). The length of the CDR3 is 17 residues. CDR3 residues: CASSYGSGYSGANVLTF. CDR3 bases: TGTGCCAGCAGCTATGGCAGTGGGTACTCTGGGGCCAACGTCCTGACTTTC. Full variable domain (outside the CDR3, taken from reference TRBV7-9 and TRBJ2-6): DTGVSQNPRHKITKRGQNVTFRCDPISEHNRLYWYRQTLGQGPEFLTYFQNEAQLEKSRLLSDRFSAERPKGSFSTLEIQRTEQGDSAMYLCASSYGSGYSGANVLTFGAGSRLTVL.

Worth noting for this clone: Other nucleotide sequences in the sample specify the same CDR3. The chain has TRBV30 and TRBJ2-5; 10 nucleotides align to TRBD2. J lost 3 bases, V lost 4 bases, and 5 bases had no gene match. Germline V gene sequence: CDR1 GTSNPN, CDR2 SVGIG (reference sequence). CDR3 length: 14 amino acids. CDR3 in DNA: TGTGCCTGGACACCTGGGACTAGCGAAGAGACCCAGTACTTC. It specifies CAWTPGTSEETQYF.

V and J are TRBV6-1 and TRBJ2-7, with D perhaps TRBD2 (5 bases). The germline V gene has CDR1 MNHNS and CDR2 SASEGT. This CDR3 spans 14 amino acids. Between the trimmed V and J ends, which lost 1 base and 6 bases, there was a span of 13 bases. The CDR3 nucleotides read TGTGCCAGCAGTGAAGGGAGGCCCCCCTCCGAGCAGTACTTC. Translating it yields CASSEGRPPSEQYF.

This chain connects TRBV27 to TRBJ2-7, with no clear D. The V gene lost 4 bases and the J gene lost 3 bases, with 4 bases spanning the gap. Germline V gene sequence: CDR1 MNHEY, CDR2 SMNVEV (reference sequence). The CDR3 has 11 amino acids. CDR3 bases: TGTGCCAGCAGTTCTGACTACGAGCAGTACTTC. Translated, it gives CASSSDYEQYF.

This sequence joins TRBV5-1 and TRBJ2-7, with D maybe TRBD2 (5 bases). This CDR3 comprises 13 residues. Germline V gene data show CDR1 as SGHRS and CDR2 as YFSETQ. Trimming stripped 4 bases from V and 7 bases from J, with 15 bases between. This CDR3 reads CASSVESTGEQYF. CDR3 sequence (DNA): TGCGCCAGCAGCGTGGAGTCGACGGGAGAGCAGTACTTC. Full variable domain (missing parts from reference TRBV5-1 and TRBJ2-7): KAGVTQTPRYLIKTRGQQVTLSCSPISGHRSVSWYQQTPGQGLQFLFEYFSETQRNKGNFPGRFSGRQFSNSRSEMNVSTLELGDSALYLCASSVESTGEQYFGPGTRLTVT.

CDR3 loop: CASRTPQDNYEQYF. In nucleotides, the CDR3 is TGTGCCAGCAGAACACCCCAGGACAACTACGAGCAGTACTTC. This chain joins TRBV28 and TRBJ2-7; possible D gene TRBD1, 5 bases. Germline CDR1 MDHEN, CDR2 SYDVKM. The CDR3 has 14 amino acids. V lost 6 bases, J lost 3 bases, and 15 bases lay in between.

This clone showed up just a few times. This chain uses TRBV10-3 with TRBJ2-2; D gene ambiguous. The ends were cut back, 8 bases at V and 6 bases at J, with 7 bases in the middle. The CDR3 is 11 residues long. The V gene's germline CDR1 is ENHRY and CDR2 SYGVKD. The CDR3 here is CAIGAAGELFF. The CDR3, as DNA: TGTGCCATCGGAGCTGCCGGGGAGCTGTTTTTT.

This clone occurred once. The V gene is TRBV28, the J gene TRBJ2-1, with D maybe TRBD1 (6 bases). The V gene lost 8 bases and the J gene lost 2 bases, with 13 bases spanning the gap. The CDR3 totals 14 residues. Germline CDR1 is MDHEN and CDR2 is SYDVKM. The CDR3 loop reads CASCRGRAYNEQFF. DNA for the CDR3: TGTGCCAGCTGCAGGGGTCGGGCCTACAATGAGCAGTTCTTC.

The chain couples TRBV4-1 to TRBJ1-2, with 12 bases identical to TRBD1. Per germline, CDR1 MGHRA and CDR2 YSYEKL. The CDR3 has 17 residues. Losses at the gene ends were 0 bases for V and 4 bases for J; bases not matched to a gene: 6. The DNA of the CDR3 is TGCGCCAGCAGCCAAGAAGGGACAGGGGGCCGACTCTATGGCTACACCTTC. Amino acid sequence: CASSQEGTGGRLYGYTF.

The chain has TRBV5-4 and TRBJ2-4, with 10 nucleotides matching TRBD1. Trimming removed 3 bases from V and 1 base from J; junction bases left unmatched: 1. The germline V gene has CDR1 SGHNT and CDR2 YYREEE (reference sequence). The CDR3 is 15 residues long. CDR3 protein: CASSSGQGAKNIQYF. The CDR3 DNA is TGTGCCAGCAGCTCGGGACAGGGGGCCAAAAACATTCAGTACTTC.

The V gene is TRBV9, the J gene TRBJ2-5; 11 bases are shared with TRBD2. The CDR3 covers 16 residues. Germline V gene lookup returns CDR1 SGDLS and CDR2 YYNGEE. Trimming removed 3 bases from V and 5 bases from J; junction bases left unmatched: 9. In DNA form, the CDR3 reads TGTGCCAGCAGCGCGGGACTAGCGGTATTTGGGGAGACCCAGTACTTC. Protein sequence: CASSAGLAVFGETQYF.

The gene calls are TRBV6-5 and TRBJ1-4; no clear D gene. Germline V CDR1 and CDR2: MNHEY, SVGAGI. The CDR3 loop spans 16 amino acids. V lost 0 bases and J 0 bases, leaving 8 bases between the germline ends. The DNA for the CDR3 is TGTGCCAGCAGTTACTCACATGAGACAACTAATGAAAAACTGTTTTTT. Translation: CASSYSHETTNEKLFF.